In its sample, the clone carrying this T cell receptor (beta chain) was seen many times. The V gene's germline CDR1 is SNHLY and CDR2 FYNNEI. Trimming cost V 7 bases and J 0 bases, with 16 bases left between them. This CDR3 comprises 15 residues. This sample is part of a study of molecular identifiers for immune sequencing clone quantification. Whole-study context: The replicate experiment used RNA from 20,000 or 100,000 naive CD8 cells. This RNA was split into five aliquots, and four of them were sequenced.

A CD8+CD4-CCR7+CD45RA+ gate was used to sort naive CD8 T cells. TCRdb passed the PCR reads through MiXCR, listing each CDR3 protein once. The sample comprises under 600,000 distinct CDR3 sequences, about a fifth of which are singletons, and around 0.84% rests with the top ten. The receptor comes from a human donor in good health. Some libraries in this study had Jurkat cell RNA spiked in. The chain joins TRBV2 to TRBJ2-7, with a weak D call TRBD2 (5 bases). Input material: naive CD8+ T cells from blood, with Jurkat cell RNA spiked in. Subset specified: FACS-sorted CD8+CD4-CCR7+CD45RA+ naive T cells. CDR3 residues: CASMPSSGYSYEQYF. The CDR3 DNA sequence: TGTGCCAGCATGCCGAGTTCGGGGTACTCCTACGAGCAGTACTTC.